A single sample gave rise to the 18 T cell receptor beta chains below, sequenced in a study of T-cell memory formation after mild COVID-19. TCRdb independently ran MiXCR on the 5' RACE reads; one entry per CDR3 protein. Here the sample spans around 430,000 distinct CDR3 sequences, roughly 15% being singletons. Sequencing was done on a sample of PBMCs or a T cell subset sorted from them (not recorded which). The origin of the receptors is a man aged 18 to 30 who had mild COVID-19 (a few samples of this study predate the infection). Cell type and time point are not known.

This clonotype showed up just a few times. The rearrangement links TRBV21-1 to TRBJ2-7; the table gives TRBD1 as D, unverified against the DNA. TRBV21-1 is listed as a pseudogene. The CDR3 sequence is 22 residues long. For the CDR3, the DNA is TGTGCCAGCAGCCATGAAGAGGAGTCGGGGAACGTGGTTATCCTGTTCTCCTACGAGCAGTACTTC. Protein product: CASSHEEESGNVVILFSYEQYF.

This clonotype was seen ten or more times. This rearrangement joins TRBV28 to TRBJ2-6; D uncertain. The CDR3 sequence is 14 residues long. Germline loops: CDR1 MDHEN, CDR2 SYDVKM. The V and J ends lost 2 bases and 0 bases respectively, with 2 bases between them. The CDR3 DNA sequence: TGTGCCAGCAGTTTACACTCTGGGGCCAACGTCCTGACTTTC. Protein sequence: CASSLHSGANVLTF.

The chain carries TRBV27 and TRBJ2-3, with a weak D call TRBD1 (6 bases). CDR1 MNHEY and CDR2 SMNVEV come from the germline V gene (reference sequence). The CDR3 loop spans 16 amino acids. V lost 3 bases and J lost 2, with 15 bases in between. The DNA of the CDR3 is TGTGCCAGCAGTTTTCTGGGGGCCCGGGTCACAGATACGCAGTATTTT. This gives the protein CASSFLGARVTDTQYF.

Many counts were recorded for this clonotype. The CDR3, as DNA: TGTGCCAGCAGCCTAACTAGCGGGGGGGTCAATGAGCAGTTCTTC. This gives the protein CASSLTSGGVNEQFF. This chain connects TRBV3-1 to TRBJ2-1; 13 bases line up with TRBD2. The V gene end was trimmed by 4 bases and the J gene end by 6 bases; junction bases not matched to a gene: 3. The CDR3 has 15 residues. The germline CDR1 and CDR2 sequences are LGHDT and YNNKEL (reference sequence).

This clonotype has more than one count but fewer than ten. The genes are TRBV5-8 and TRBJ1-1; no reliable D call. Germline lookup yields CDR1 SGHTS and CDR2 YDEGEE. The CDR3 runs to 15 residues. Trimming removed 1 base from V and 2 bases from J, with 12 bases in between. CDR3: CASSLPGEKNTEAFF. CDR3 coding DNA: TGTGCCAGCAGCTTGCCCGGGGAAAAAAACACTGAAGCTTTCTTT.

This clonotype was seen repeatedly, ten times or more. The gene calls are TRBV5-1 and TRBJ2-7; D may correspond to TRBD1 or TRBD2 (5 bases each). V lost 4 bases to trimming and J lost 4 bases, with 15 bases between them. The germline V gene encodes CDR1 SGHRS and CDR2 YFSETQ. The CDR3 consists of 14 residues. The CDR3 nucleotides are TGCGCCAGCAGCGTGAGGGCAGGGAATTACGAGCAGTACTTC. Translated: CASSVRAGNYEQYF.

This clonotype was counted a few times. The CDR3 bases are TGTGCCAGCAGTTTGGACAGCACCGTTAATGAAAAACTGTTTTTT. Translated, it gives CASSLDSTVNEKLFF. The chain joins TRBV12-3 or TRBV12-4 to TRBJ1-4, with D possibly TRBD1 on 6 matching bases. The V end lost 3 bases, the J end lost 4 bases, and 12 bases lay between the germline ends. CDR3 length: 15 residues.

The CDR3 DNA reads TGTGCCAGCAGCGTACAGGGACCCGGGGAGCTGTTTTTT. It encodes CASSVQGPGELFF. This rearrangement joins TRBV7-2 to TRBJ2-2; a weak D match, TRBD1 (6 bases). With 5 bases removed from V and 6 bases from J, the gap between germline ends came to 10 bases. Germline V gene lookup returns CDR1 SGHTA and CDR2 FQGNSA. The CDR3 runs 13 residues.

This clonotype was counted only a few times. This chain connects TRBV7-2 to TRBJ2-5; TRBD1 aligns across 8 bases. There are 14 residues in the CDR3. Germline CDR1 is SGHTA and CDR2 is FQGNSA. V shed 5 bases and J 7 bases; nucleotides not matched to a gene: 9. CDR3 protein: CASSQGQAYRTQYF. DNA for the CDR3: TGTGCCAGCAGCCAGGGACAGGCTTACCGGACCCAGTACTTC.

This clonotype was found many times. For the CDR3, the DNA is TGCAGTGCTAGAGTTGACCGCAGGGTCGGAGATGAGCAGTTCTTC. Its translation: CSARVDRRVGDEQFF. The V gene is TRBV20-1, the J gene TRBJ2-1; a weak D match, TRBD1 (5 bases). V was pared by 1 base and J by 8 bases, with 18 bases between. There are 15 residues in the CDR3. Germline V CDR1 and CDR2: DFQATT, SNEGSKA (reference sequence).

This chain joins TRBV4-1 and TRBJ2-5; D may correspond to TRBD1 or TRBD2 (5 bases each). The V gene's germline CDR1 is MGHRA and CDR2 YSYEKL. The CDR3 covers 16 residues. With 0 bases removed from V and 3 bases from J, the gap between germline ends came to 14 bases. CDR3 loop: CASSQDGDQTEETQYF. The CDR3 DNA follows: TGCGCCAGCAGCCAAGATGGGGACCAGACAGAAGAGACCCAGTACTTC.

This clonotype appeared a few times. The rearrangement uses TRBV20-1 and TRBJ1-5; D unresolved. CDR1 is DFQATT, CDR2 SNEGSKA, per germline (reference sequence). This CDR3 has 13 amino acids. The V and J ends lost 5 bases and 1 base respectively, with 9 bases between them. The CDR3 sequence is CSAQDGSNQPQHF. CDR3 sequence (DNA): TGCAGTGCTCAGGACGGGAGCAATCAGCCCCAGCATTTT.

This chain uses TRBV18 with TRBJ2-7; D not resolved. In germline, CDR1 is KGHSH, CDR2 LQKENI. This CDR3 comprises 13 residues. V was clipped by 3 bases and J by 6 bases, with 12 bases between them. The CDR3 protein is CASSPRDKGEQYV. In nucleotides, the CDR3 is TGTGCCAGCTCACCCCGAGACAAGGGCGAGCAGTACGTC.

In this sample, this clonotype turned up a few times. The chain couples TRBV28 to TRBJ1-5; 7 nucleotides line up with TRBD1. V shed 2 bases and J 7 bases; nucleotides not matched to a gene: 11. The CDR3 sequence is 16 residues long. Germline lookup yields CDR1 MDHEN and CDR2 SYDVKM. Written as DNA, the CDR3 is TGTGCCAGCAGTTTAGGGGGACAGCGTCTGCAGCAGCCCCAGCATTTT. It specifies CASSLGGQRLQQPQHF.

This clonotype has just a few counts. J is TRBJ2-6 and V is TRBV7-2; 9 bases line up with TRBD1. Germline trimming cut 6 bases from V and 2 bases from J; bases unmatched to any gene: 8. The CDR3 is 17 residues long. The germline V gene has CDR1 SGHTA and CDR2 FQGNSA. This chain's CDR3 is CASRRGTGRAGANVLTF. In DNA, the CDR3 is TGTGCCAGCAGAAGGGGGACAGGGAGAGCTGGGGCCAACGTCCTGACTTTC.

In this sample, this clonotype turned up many times. The chain recombines TRBV9 with TRBJ2-5; TRBD2 matches at 9 bases. The germline V gene encodes CDR1 SGDLS and CDR2 YYNGEE. J gave up 5 bases and V 4 bases, and 12 bases lay outside the gene matches. There are 16 residues in the CDR3. CDR3 DNA: TGTGCCAGCAGCTCCTATAGCGGGGGCCCCGCGGAGACCCAGTACTTC. Translated, it gives CASSSYSGGPAETQYF.

The chain couples TRBV5-1 to TRBJ2-7; D is perhaps TRBD1 (6 bases). The length of the CDR3 is 15 residues. The germline V gene encodes CDR1 SGHRS and CDR2 YFSETQ. V shed 7 bases and J shed 0 bases, with 17 bases lying between them. CDR3 bases: TGCGCCAGCCTCCCAGCTGACAGGAGCTCCTACGAGCAGTACTTC. Translation: CASLPADRSSYEQYF.

This clonotype has only a few counts. The V call is TRBV6-5, the J call TRBJ2-7; D may be TRBD1 (5 bases). The ends were cut back, 2 bases at V and 4 bases at J, with 12 bases in the middle. From germline, CDR1 is MNHEY and CDR2 SVGAGI. The CDR3 is 14 amino acids. The CDR3 sequence is CASSYAGQGYEQYV. The DNA for the CDR3 is TGTGCCAGCAGTTACGCTGGACAAGGATACGAGCAGTACGTC.